The rows below give T cell receptor beta chains drawn from one sample of a study of T cell repertoires in cytomegalovirus infection. TCRdb fed the reads into MiXCR, producing one record per CDR3 protein. The data contain fewer than 950,000 distinct CDR3 sequences, about 31% of them singletons. Their recognized antigens are unknown. This material consisted of cultured CD8+ T cells from PBMCs, taken from culture after CMV antigen stimulation. These receptors were obtained from a human donor in good health (CMV status not recorded). Some clones in this sample may be carry-over from other donors' samples. CDR3s include the opening cysteine and the closing phenylalanine or tryptophan. Fields, in order: clone size, V gene, CDR3 length, J gene, D gene, CDR3 protein, CDR3 DNA. The D gene is left open where the match is weak. Where a row states a size, it is once, few, many or the class of an expanded clone; other rows omit it.

abundance: -
v_gene: TRBV6-2/TRBV6-3
len: 14
j_gene: TRBJ2-5
d_gene: -
CDR3aa: CASSFPAYAETQYF
CDR3nt: TGTGCCAGCAGTTTTCCAGCCTACGCGGAGACCCAGTACTTC

abundance: -
v_gene: TRBV2
len: 13
j_gene: TRBJ2-5
d_gene: -
CDR3aa: CASVSHLKETQYF
CDR3nt: TGTGCCAGCGTTTCTCACCTTAAAGAGACCCAGTACTTC

abundance: -
v_gene: TRBV4-1
len: 13
j_gene: TRBJ1-1
d_gene: -
CDR3aa: CASSQDEDTEAFF
CDR3nt: TGCGCCAGCAGCCAAGATGAGGACACTGAAGCTTTCTTT

abundance: few
v_gene: TRBV12-3/TRBV12-4
len: 12
j_gene: TRBJ1-6
d_gene: -
CDR3aa: CASLGWNSPLHF
CDR3nt: TGTGCCAGCCTCGGTTGGAATTCACCCCTCCACTTT

abundance: few
v_gene: TRBV24-1
len: 16
j_gene: TRBJ1-4
d_gene: TRBD1
CDR3aa: CATSDPVTGGGEKLFF
CDR3nt: TGTGCCACCAGTGACCCCGTGACAGGGGGAGGAGAAAAACTGTTTTTT

abundance: -
v_gene: TRBV12-3/TRBV12-4
len: 14
j_gene: TRBJ2-1
d_gene: TRBD2
CDR3aa: CASSGLADPIPQFF
CDR3nt: TGTGCCAGCTCTGGACTAGCGGACCCCATTCCGCAGTTCTTC

abundance: few
v_gene: TRBV7-6
len: 14
j_gene: TRBJ2-7
d_gene: TRBD1
CDR3aa: CASSKTGEPAEQYF
CDR3nt: TGTGCCAGCAGCAAGACAGGGGAACCTGCCGAGCAGTACTTC

abundance: -
v_gene: TRBV4-1
len: 17
j_gene: TRBJ2-5
d_gene: TRBD1
CDR3aa: CASSQESGQGTGETQYF
CDR3nt: TGCGCCAGCAGCCAAGAGTCAGGACAGGGAACAGGGGAGACCCAGTACTTC

abundance: -
v_gene: TRBV15
len: 15
j_gene: TRBJ1-2
d_gene: -
CDR3aa: CATSRDLSTNYGYTF
CDR3nt: TGTGCCACCAGCAGAGATCTAAGTACTAACTATGGCTACACCTTC

abundance: few
v_gene: TRBV12-3/TRBV12-4
len: 16
j_gene: TRBJ2-1
d_gene: TRBD2
CDR3aa: CASSLALAGIIDEQFF
CDR3nt: TGTGCCAGCAGTTTAGCACTAGCGGGGATCATTGATGAGCAGTTCTTC

abundance: -
v_gene: TRBV7-9
len: 13
j_gene: TRBJ2-1
d_gene: -
CDR3aa: CAVPRDGDNEQFF
CDR3nt: TGTGCCGTACCTAGGGACGGCGACAATGAGCAGTTCTTC

abundance: -
v_gene: TRBV6-5
len: 14
j_gene: TRBJ2-1
d_gene: -
CDR3aa: CASSYSGTLDEQFF
CDR3nt: TGTGCCAGCAGTTACTCGGGGACCCTTGATGAGCAGTTCTTC

abundance: few
v_gene: TRBV7-7
len: 17
j_gene: TRBJ1-2
d_gene: -
CDR3aa: CASSFRGWGETISGYTF
CDR3nt: TGTGCTAGCAGCTTCCGCGGGTGGGGGGAAACTATTTCTGGCTACACCTTC

abundance: few
v_gene: TRBV4-1
len: 16
j_gene: TRBJ2-3
d_gene: TRBD2
CDR3aa: CASSQRDYRSTDTQYF
CDR3nt: TGCGCCAGCAGCCAACGGGACTACCGGAGCACAGATACGCAGTATTTT

abundance: -
v_gene: TRBV2
len: 14
j_gene: TRBJ1-2
d_gene: -
CDR3aa: CASISGQKRYGYTF
CDR3nt: TGTGCCAGCATCTCCGGACAAAAGAGGTATGGCTACACCTTC

abundance: few
v_gene: TRBV2
len: 14
j_gene: TRBJ2-7
d_gene: -
CDR3aa: CASSEVGSSYEQYF
CDR3nt: TGTGCCAGCAGTGAAGTGGGCAGCTCCTACGAGCAGTACTTC

abundance: few
v_gene: TRBV6-5
len: 16
j_gene: TRBJ1-1
d_gene: -
CDR3aa: CASSYSRQWGNTEAFF
CDR3nt: TGTGCCAGCAGTTACTCGCGACAGTGGGGGAACACTGAAGCTTTCTTT

abundance: -
v_gene: TRBV11-2
len: 15
j_gene: TRBJ2-1
d_gene: -
CDR3aa: CVSSFGLGRGNEQFF
CDR3nt: TGTGTCAGCAGCTTCGGGCTAGGGAGAGGCAATGAGCAGTTCTTC

abundance: few
v_gene: TRBV7-6
len: 16
j_gene: TRBJ2-2
d_gene: -
CDR3aa: CASSLGPSRGTGELFF
CDR3nt: TGTGCCAGCAGCTTAGGTCCCAGCCGGGGGACCGGGGAGCTGTTTTTT

abundance: -
v_gene: TRBV19
len: 14
j_gene: TRBJ1-2
d_gene: -
CDR3aa: CASSPGIERYGYTF
CDR3nt: TGTGCCAGTAGTCCAGGGATAGAGCGGTATGGCTACACCTTC

abundance: many
v_gene: TRBV7-8
len: 14
j_gene: TRBJ2-3
d_gene: -
CDR3aa: CASSRGRSTDTQYF
CDR3nt: TGTGCCAGCAGCCGCGGACGGAGCACAGATACGCAGTATTTT

abundance: -
v_gene: TRBV20-1
len: 12
j_gene: TRBJ1-6
d_gene: -
CDR3aa: CSATGARSPLHF
CDR3nt: TGCAGTGCTACCGGGGCCCGATCACCCCTCCACTTT

abundance: many
v_gene: TRBV28
len: 16
j_gene: TRBJ2-2
d_gene: -
CDR3aa: CASSFIGAPDTGELFF
CDR3nt: TGTGCCAGCAGTTTTATTGGTGCCCCCGACACCGGGGAGCTGTTTTTT

abundance: few
v_gene: TRBV20-1
len: 21
j_gene: TRBJ2-1
d_gene: TRBD2
CDR3aa: CSARGGSGGANRTSSYNEQFF
CDR3nt: TGCAGTGCTAGAGGGGGTAGCGGGGGGGCTAACCGTACGAGCTCCTACAATGAGCAGTTCTTC

abundance: -
v_gene: TRBV7-8
len: 12
j_gene: TRBJ1-5
d_gene: -
CDR3aa: CASSLGRKPQHF
CDR3nt: TGTGCCAGCAGCTTAGGGCGGAAGCCCCAGCATTTT

abundance: few
v_gene: TRBV28
len: 14
j_gene: TRBJ2-1
d_gene: -
CDR3aa: CASSEGLSADEQFF
CDR3nt: TGTGCCAGCAGTGAGGGCCTGTCTGCGGATGAGCAGTTCTTC

abundance: -
v_gene: TRBV7-6
len: 13
j_gene: TRBJ2-1
d_gene: -
CDR3aa: CASSLVSTHEQFF
CDR3nt: TGTGCCAGCAGCTTAGTCTCTACCCATGAGCAGTTCTTC

abundance: -
v_gene: TRBV7-6
len: 14
j_gene: TRBJ2-3
d_gene: -
CDR3aa: CASSQGRSTDTQYF
CDR3nt: TGTGCCAGCAGCCAGGGGCGGAGCACAGATACGCAGTATTTT

abundance: -
v_gene: TRBV4-3
len: 15
j_gene: TRBJ2-2
d_gene: TRBD2
CDR3aa: CASSQVEGGAGELFF
CDR3nt: TGCGCCAGCAGCCAAGTGGAGGGAGGGGCCGGGGAGCTGTTTTTT

abundance: many
v_gene: TRBV12-3/TRBV12-4
len: 13
j_gene: TRBJ2-2
d_gene: -
CDR3aa: CASPEKSTGELFF
CDR3nt: TGTGCCAGTCCTGAGAAATCCACCGGGGAGCTGTTTTTT

abundance: -
v_gene: TRBV15
len: 15
j_gene: TRBJ1-1
d_gene: -
CDR3aa: CATSPRGQMNTEAFF
CDR3nt: TGTGCCACCAGCCCTAGAGGCCAGATGAACACTGAAGCTTTCTTT

abundance: many
v_gene: TRBV7-9
len: 16
j_gene: TRBJ2-1
d_gene: TRBD2
CDR3aa: CASSLLAGLLGNEQFF
CDR3nt: TGTGCCAGCAGCTTACTAGCGGGGCTACTTGGGAATGAGCAGTTCTTC

abundance: -
v_gene: TRBV7-4
len: 15
j_gene: TRBJ2-7
d_gene: -
CDR3aa: CVSSLVPSRFYEQYF
CDR3nt: TGTGTCAGCAGCTTAGTTCCTTCAAGGTTCTACGAGCAGTACTTC

abundance: -
v_gene: TRBV9
len: 14
j_gene: TRBJ2-4
d_gene: -
CDR3aa: CAGSEDGTKNIQYF
CDR3nt: TGTGCCGGCAGCGAGGATGGAACCAAAAACATTCAGTACTTC

abundance: few
v_gene: TRBV28
len: 15
j_gene: TRBJ2-5
d_gene: TRBD2
CDR3aa: CASSAGGASAVTQYF
CDR3nt: TGTGCCAGCAGTGCGGGAGGGGCTAGCGCGGTGACCCAGTACTTC

abundance: few
v_gene: TRBV5-1
len: 15
j_gene: TRBJ1-1
d_gene: -
CDR3aa: CASSTRDVENTEAFF
CDR3nt: TGCGCCAGCAGCACCCGGGACGTAGAGAACACTGAAGCTTTCTTT

abundance: many
v_gene: TRBV6-1
len: 16
j_gene: TRBJ2-6
d_gene: -
CDR3aa: CASSEGDGSGANVLTF
CDR3nt: TGTGCCAGCAGTGAAGGGGACGGCTCTGGGGCCAACGTCCTGACTTTC

abundance: many
v_gene: TRBV7-2
len: 14
j_gene: TRBJ1-2
d_gene: -
CDR3aa: CASSLRGRNYGYTF
CDR3nt: TGTGCCAGCAGCCTACGTGGGCGCAACTATGGCTACACCTTC

abundance: -
v_gene: TRBV7-6
len: 15
j_gene: TRBJ1-1
d_gene: TRBD1
CDR3aa: CASSIGTGGVTEAFF
CDR3nt: TGTGCCAGCAGCATAGGGACAGGGGGCGTAACTGAAGCTTTCTTT

abundance: many
v_gene: TRBV7-8
len: 14
j_gene: TRBJ2-1
d_gene: TRBD2
CDR3aa: CASSSRGGRDEQFF
CDR3nt: TGTGCCAGCAGCTCCCGGGGGGGCCGGGATGAGCAGTTCTTC

abundance: many
v_gene: TRBV6-5
len: 13
j_gene: TRBJ2-5
d_gene: -
CDR3aa: CASSPWEQETQYF
CDR3nt: TGTGCCAGCAGTCCCTGGGAGCAAGAGACCCAGTACTTC

abundance: -
v_gene: TRBV6-2/TRBV6-3
len: 18
j_gene: TRBJ2-5
d_gene: TRBD2
CDR3aa: CASSYPGLAGVYQETQYF
CDR3nt: TGTGCCAGCAGTTACCCGGGACTAGCGGGGGTTTACCAAGAGACCCAGTACTTC

abundance: -
v_gene: TRBV12-3/TRBV12-4
len: 14
j_gene: TRBJ1-1
d_gene: -
CDR3aa: CASSDRGWSTEAFF
CDR3nt: TGTGCCAGCAGTGATAGGGGTTGGAGCACTGAAGCTTTCTTT

abundance: -
v_gene: TRBV7-3
len: 14
j_gene: TRBJ1-6
d_gene: TRBD1
CDR3aa: CASSDRDRVSPLHF
CDR3nt: TGTGCCAGCAGCGACCGGGACAGGGTTTCACCCCTCCACTTT

abundance: -
v_gene: TRBV10-3
len: 14
j_gene: TRBJ1-1
d_gene: -
CDR3aa: CAISESRENTEAFF
CDR3nt: TGTGCCATCAGTGAGTCTAGAGAGAACACTGAAGCTTTCTTT

abundance: few
v_gene: TRBV28
len: 16
j_gene: TRBJ2-1
d_gene: -
CDR3aa: CASSLLSGLPEDEQFF
CDR3nt: TGTGCCAGCAGTTTGCTATCGGGACTGCCCGAGGATGAGCAGTTCTTC

abundance: -
v_gene: TRBV14
len: 14
j_gene: TRBJ2-7
d_gene: -
CDR3aa: CASSQVDTYYEQYF
CDR3nt: TGTGCCAGCAGCCAAGTCGACACGTACTACGAGCAGTACTTC

abundance: -
v_gene: TRBV5-5
len: 16
j_gene: TRBJ2-1
d_gene: -
CDR3aa: CASSLAGSGATDEQFF
CDR3nt: TGTGCCAGCAGCTTGGCCGGGTCAGGGGCGACAGATGAGCAGTTCTTC

abundance: few
v_gene: TRBV27
len: 14
j_gene: TRBJ2-1
d_gene: TRBD1
CDR3aa: CASSLTGSWNEQFF
CDR3nt: TGTGCCAGCAGTTTGACAGGGTCGTGGAATGAGCAGTTCTTC

abundance: few
v_gene: TRBV19
len: 17
j_gene: TRBJ1-5
d_gene: -
CDR3aa: CASSGGGRPYSNQPQHF
CDR3nt: TGTGCCAGTAGTGGCGGGGGCCGGCCATATAGCAATCAGCCCCAGCATTTT

abundance: -
v_gene: TRBV11-2
len: 15
j_gene: TRBJ2-1
d_gene: -
CDR3aa: CASRGDGGAPNEQFF
CDR3nt: TGTGCCAGCAGGGGGGACGGGGGCGCCCCCAATGAGCAGTTCTTC

abundance: few
v_gene: TRBV4-2
len: 15
j_gene: TRBJ2-7
d_gene: -
CDR3aa: CASSQDGAASYEQYF
CDR3nt: TGTGCCAGCAGCCAAGATGGGGCGGCCTCCTACGAGCAGTACTTC

abundance: few
v_gene: TRBV6-1
len: 19
j_gene: TRBJ2-3
d_gene: -
CDR3aa: CASSEEISGYYSGTDTQYF
CDR3nt: TGTGCCAGCAGTGAAGAGATTAGCGGTTACTACTCTGGCACAGATACGCAGTATTTT

abundance: few
v_gene: TRBV27
len: 14
j_gene: TRBJ1-5
d_gene: TRBD1
CDR3aa: CASSRTGESQPQHF
CDR3nt: TGTGCCAGCAGTCGGACAGGGGAAAGTCAGCCCCAGCATTTT

abundance: few
v_gene: TRBV20-1
len: 16
j_gene: TRBJ2-3
d_gene: TRBD2
CDR3aa: CSATTGLAGVADTQYF
CDR3nt: TGCAGTGCCACGACTGGGTTAGCGGGGGTGGCAGATACGCAGTATTTT